This T cell receptor beta chain emerged from a study of blood T cell repertoires in COVID-19. Across the study: Donors in the United States, Italy and Spain gave samples during acute or convalescent COVID-19. In each case, the material was cDNA or gDNA derived from T cells, B-cell-depleted T cells, or PBMCs.

Authors' processing steps: Estimated nucleated cell counts came from reference gene primer amplification. Some clones are missing from TCRdb's copy, which holds only in-frame ones; the method was immunoSEQ multiplex PCR. V, J and clone size were drawn from that table, and D and trimming were deduced from the DNA. Found here are about 63,000 clones, 88% of them singletons; the top ten hold approximately 5.1%. CDR3 length: 18 amino acids. Germline V CDR1 and CDR2: SGHTA, FQGNSA. Germline trimming cut 1 base from V and 3 bases from J; bases unmatched to any gene: 9. This clone was seen just once. The sample consisted of peripheral blood. The chain is built from TRBV7-2 and TRBJ2-1; 10 bases align to TRBD2. The receptor comes from a human donor in a cohort sampled during active COVID-19. In nucleotides, the CDR3 is TGTGCCAGCAGCTTAGAATCCCAACTAGCGGGGATCTACAATGAGCAGTTCTTC. Translation: CASSLESQLAGIYNEQFF.